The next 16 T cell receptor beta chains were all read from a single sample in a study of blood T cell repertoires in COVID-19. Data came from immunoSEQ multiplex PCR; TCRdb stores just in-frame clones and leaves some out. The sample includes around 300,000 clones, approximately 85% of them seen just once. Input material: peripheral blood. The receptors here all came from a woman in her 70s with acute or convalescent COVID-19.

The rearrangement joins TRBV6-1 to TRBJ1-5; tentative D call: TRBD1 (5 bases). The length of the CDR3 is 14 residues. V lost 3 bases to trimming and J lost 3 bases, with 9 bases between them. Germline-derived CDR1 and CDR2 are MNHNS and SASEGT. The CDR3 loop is CASSDRVVNQPQHF. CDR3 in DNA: TGTGCCAGCAGTGACAGGGTAGTCAATCAGCCCCAGCATTTT.

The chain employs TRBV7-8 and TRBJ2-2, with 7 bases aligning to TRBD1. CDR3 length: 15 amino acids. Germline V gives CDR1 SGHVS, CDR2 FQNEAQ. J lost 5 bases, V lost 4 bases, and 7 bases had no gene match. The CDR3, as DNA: TGTGCCAGCAGCTCCTGGACAGGTGGAACCGGGGAGCTGTTTTTT. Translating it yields CASSSWTGGTGELFF.

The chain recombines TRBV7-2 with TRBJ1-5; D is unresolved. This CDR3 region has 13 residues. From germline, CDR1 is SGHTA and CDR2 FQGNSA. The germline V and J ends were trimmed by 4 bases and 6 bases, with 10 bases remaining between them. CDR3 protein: CASSWGSGQPQHF. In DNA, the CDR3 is TGTGCCAGCAGCTGGGGTAGCGGTCAGCCCCAGCATTTT.

The CDR3 DNA reads as TGTGCCAGCAGCTCATCCGGGGGACAGGGGAGAGTGGACACTGAAGCTTTCTTT. Its translation is CASSSSGGQGRVDTEAFF. The V call is TRBV11-2, the J call TRBJ1-1; 10 nucleotides match TRBD1. CDR1 is SGHAT, CDR2 FQNNGV, per germline. V gave up 4 bases and J gave up 3 bases; unmatched junction bases: 14. The CDR3 loop spans 18 amino acids.

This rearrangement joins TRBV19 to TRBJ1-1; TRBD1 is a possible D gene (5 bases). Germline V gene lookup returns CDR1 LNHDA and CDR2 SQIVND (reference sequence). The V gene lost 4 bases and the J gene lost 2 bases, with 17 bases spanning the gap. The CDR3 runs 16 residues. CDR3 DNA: TGTGCCAGTAGTACTCTGGCAGGGCCTTCCAACACTGAAGCTTTCTTT. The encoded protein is CASSTLAGPSNTEAFF.

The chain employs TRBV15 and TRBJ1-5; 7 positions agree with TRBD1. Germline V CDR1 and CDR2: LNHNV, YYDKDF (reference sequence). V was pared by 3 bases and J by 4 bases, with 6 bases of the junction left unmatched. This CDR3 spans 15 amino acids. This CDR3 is CATSSEPQGNQPQHF. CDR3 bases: TGTGCCACCAGCAGTGAACCACAGGGGAATCAGCCCCAGCATTTT.

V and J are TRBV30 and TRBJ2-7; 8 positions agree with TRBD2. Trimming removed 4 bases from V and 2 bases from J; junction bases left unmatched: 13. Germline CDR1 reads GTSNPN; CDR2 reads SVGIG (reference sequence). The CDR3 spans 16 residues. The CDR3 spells CAWTEQIGLAPYEQYF. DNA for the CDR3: TGTGCCTGGACCGAACAAATAGGACTAGCTCCCTACGAGCAGTACTTC.

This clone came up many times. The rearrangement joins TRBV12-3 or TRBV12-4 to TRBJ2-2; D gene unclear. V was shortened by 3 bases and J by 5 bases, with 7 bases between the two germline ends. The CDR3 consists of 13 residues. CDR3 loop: CASSFTPTGELFF. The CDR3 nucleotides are TGTGCCAGCAGTTTCACTCCGACCGGGGAGCTGTTTTTT.

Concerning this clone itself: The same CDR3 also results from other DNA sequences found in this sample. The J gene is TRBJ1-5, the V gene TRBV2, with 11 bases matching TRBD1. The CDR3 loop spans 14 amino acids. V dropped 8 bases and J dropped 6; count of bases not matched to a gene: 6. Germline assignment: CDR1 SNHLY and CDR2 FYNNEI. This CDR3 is CASSGTGGVQPQHF. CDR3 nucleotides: TGTGCCAGCTCGGGGACAGGGGGGGTTCAGCCCCAGCATTTT.

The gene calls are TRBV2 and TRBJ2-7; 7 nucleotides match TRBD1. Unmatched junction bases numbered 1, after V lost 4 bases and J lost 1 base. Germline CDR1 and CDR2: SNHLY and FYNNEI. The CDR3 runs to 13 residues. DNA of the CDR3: TGTGCCAGCAGTGCAGGGGGATCCTACGAGCAGTACTTC. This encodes CASSAGGSYEQYF.

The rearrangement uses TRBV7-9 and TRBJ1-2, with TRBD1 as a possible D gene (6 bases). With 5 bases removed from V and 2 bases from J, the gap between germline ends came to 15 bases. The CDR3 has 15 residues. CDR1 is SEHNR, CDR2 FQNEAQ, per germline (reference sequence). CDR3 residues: CASSPPAGANYGYTF. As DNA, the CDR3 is TGTGCCAGCAGCCCTCCGGCGGGGGCGAACTATGGCTACACCTTC. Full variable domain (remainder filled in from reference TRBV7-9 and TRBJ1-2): DTGVSQNPRHKITKRGQNVTFRCDPISEHNRLYWYRQTLGQGPEFLTYFQNEAQLEKSRLLSDRFSAERPKGSFSTLEIQRTEQGDSAMYLCASSPPAGANYGYTFGSGTRLTVV.

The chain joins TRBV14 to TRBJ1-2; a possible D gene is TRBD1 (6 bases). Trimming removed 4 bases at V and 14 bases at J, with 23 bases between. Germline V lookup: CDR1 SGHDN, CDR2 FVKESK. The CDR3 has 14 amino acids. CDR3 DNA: TGTGCCAGCAGCCCTTTGGGGGGGGCTGGGATTGAGACCTTC. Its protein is CASSPLGGAGIETF.

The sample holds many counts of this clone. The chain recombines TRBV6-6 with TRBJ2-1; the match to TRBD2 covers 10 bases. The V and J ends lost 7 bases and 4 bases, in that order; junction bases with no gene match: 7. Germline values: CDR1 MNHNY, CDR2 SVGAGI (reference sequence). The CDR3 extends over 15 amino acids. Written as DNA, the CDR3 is TGTGCCAGCAAGGACTGGACTAGCGGTTACAATGAGCAGTTCTTC. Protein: CASKDWTSGYNEQFF.

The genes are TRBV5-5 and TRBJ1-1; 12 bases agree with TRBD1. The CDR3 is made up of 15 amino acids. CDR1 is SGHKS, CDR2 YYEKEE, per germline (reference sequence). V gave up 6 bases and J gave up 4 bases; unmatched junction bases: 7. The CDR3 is CASKGQGASGTEAFF. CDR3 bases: TGTGCCAGCAAGGGACAGGGGGCATCGGGCACTGAAGCTTTCTTT.

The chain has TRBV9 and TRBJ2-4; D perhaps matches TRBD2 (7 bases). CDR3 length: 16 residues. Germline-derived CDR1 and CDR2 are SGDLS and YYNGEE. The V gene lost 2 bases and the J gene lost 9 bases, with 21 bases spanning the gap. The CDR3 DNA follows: TGTGCCAGCAGCGTCGCAGGTCGGGGGGCCTCAGCCATTCAGTACTTC. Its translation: CASSVAGRGASAIQYF.

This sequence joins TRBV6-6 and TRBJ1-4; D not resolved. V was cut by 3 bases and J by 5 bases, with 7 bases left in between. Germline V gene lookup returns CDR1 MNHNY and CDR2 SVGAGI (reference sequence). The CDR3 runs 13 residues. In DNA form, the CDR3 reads TGTGCCAGCAGTTATGGCGGCAATGAAAAACTGTTTTTT. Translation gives CASSYGGNEKLFF.